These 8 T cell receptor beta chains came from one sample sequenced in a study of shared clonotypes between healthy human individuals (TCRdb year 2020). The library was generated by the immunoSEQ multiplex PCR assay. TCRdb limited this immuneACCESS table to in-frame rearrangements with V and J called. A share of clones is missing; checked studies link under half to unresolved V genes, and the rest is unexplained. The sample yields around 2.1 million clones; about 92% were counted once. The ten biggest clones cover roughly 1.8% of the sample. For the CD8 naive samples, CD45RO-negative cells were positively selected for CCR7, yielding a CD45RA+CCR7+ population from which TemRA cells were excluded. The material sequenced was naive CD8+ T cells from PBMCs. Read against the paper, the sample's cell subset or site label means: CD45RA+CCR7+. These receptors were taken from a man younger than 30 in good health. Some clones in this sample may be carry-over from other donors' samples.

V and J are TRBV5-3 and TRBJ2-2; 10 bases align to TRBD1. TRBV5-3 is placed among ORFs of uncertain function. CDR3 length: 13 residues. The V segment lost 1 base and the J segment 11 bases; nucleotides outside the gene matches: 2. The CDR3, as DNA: TGTGCCAGAAGCTTGCGGACAGGGGGAGAGCTGTTTTTT. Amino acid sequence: CARSLRTGGELFF.

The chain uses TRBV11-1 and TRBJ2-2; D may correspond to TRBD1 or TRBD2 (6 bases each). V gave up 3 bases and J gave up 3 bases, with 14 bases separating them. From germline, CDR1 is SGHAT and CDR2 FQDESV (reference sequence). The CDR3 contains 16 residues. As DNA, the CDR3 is TGTGCCAGCAGCTTTTTGGGGGGCTCGTACACCGGGGAGCTGTTTTTT. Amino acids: CASSFLGGSYTGELFF.

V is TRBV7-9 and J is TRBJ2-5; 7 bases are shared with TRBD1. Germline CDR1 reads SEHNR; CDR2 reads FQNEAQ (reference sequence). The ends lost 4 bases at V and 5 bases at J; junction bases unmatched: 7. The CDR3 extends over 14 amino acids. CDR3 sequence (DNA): TGTGCCAGCAGCTCACAGGGGCTGTTCGAGACCCAGTACTTC. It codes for CASSSQGLFETQYF.

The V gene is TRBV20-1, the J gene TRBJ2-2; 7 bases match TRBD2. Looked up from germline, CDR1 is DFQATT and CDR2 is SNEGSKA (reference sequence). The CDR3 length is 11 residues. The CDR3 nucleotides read TGCGCCGCGGGAGCAAACGGGGAGCTGTTTTTT. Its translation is CAAGANGELFF.

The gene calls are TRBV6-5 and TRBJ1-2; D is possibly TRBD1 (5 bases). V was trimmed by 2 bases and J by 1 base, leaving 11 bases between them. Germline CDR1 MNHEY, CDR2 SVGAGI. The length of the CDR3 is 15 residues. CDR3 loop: CASSYGQGGNYGYTF. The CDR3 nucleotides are TGTGCCAGCAGTTACGGCCAGGGTGGTAACTATGGCTACACCTTC.

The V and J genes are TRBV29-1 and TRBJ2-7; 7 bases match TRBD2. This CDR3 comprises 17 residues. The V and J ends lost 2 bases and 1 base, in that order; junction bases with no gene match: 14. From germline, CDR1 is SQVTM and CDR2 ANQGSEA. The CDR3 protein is CSVERASGNAESYEQYF. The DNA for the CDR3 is TGCAGCGTTGAAAGGGCTAGCGGTAACGCCGAATCCTACGAGCAGTACTTC.

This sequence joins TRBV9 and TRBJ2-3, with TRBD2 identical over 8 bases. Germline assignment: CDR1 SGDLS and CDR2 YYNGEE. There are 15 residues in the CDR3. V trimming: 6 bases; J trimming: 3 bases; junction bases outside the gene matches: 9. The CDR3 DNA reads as TGTGCCAGCACCGCAAGCGGGAGAGGAACAGATACGCAGTATTTT. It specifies CASTASGRGTDTQYF.

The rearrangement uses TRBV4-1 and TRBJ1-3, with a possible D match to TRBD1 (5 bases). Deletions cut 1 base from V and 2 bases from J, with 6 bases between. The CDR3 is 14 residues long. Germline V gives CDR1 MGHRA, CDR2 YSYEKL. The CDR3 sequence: CASSQGRAGNTIYF. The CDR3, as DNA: TGCGCCAGCAGCCAAGGCAGGGCTGGAAACACCATATATTTT.